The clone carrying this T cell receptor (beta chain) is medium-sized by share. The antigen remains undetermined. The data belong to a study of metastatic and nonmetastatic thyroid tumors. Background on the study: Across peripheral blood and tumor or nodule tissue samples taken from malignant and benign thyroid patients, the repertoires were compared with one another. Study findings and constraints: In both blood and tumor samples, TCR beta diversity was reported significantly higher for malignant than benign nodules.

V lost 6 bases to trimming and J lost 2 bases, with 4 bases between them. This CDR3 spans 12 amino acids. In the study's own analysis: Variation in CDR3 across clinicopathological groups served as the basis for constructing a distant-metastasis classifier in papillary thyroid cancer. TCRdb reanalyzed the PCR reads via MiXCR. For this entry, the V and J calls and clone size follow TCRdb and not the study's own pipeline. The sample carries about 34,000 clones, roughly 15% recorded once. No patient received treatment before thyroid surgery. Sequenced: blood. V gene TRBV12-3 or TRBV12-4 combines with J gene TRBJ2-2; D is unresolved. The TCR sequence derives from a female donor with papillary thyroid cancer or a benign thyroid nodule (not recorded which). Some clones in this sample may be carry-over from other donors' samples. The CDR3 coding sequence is TGTGCCAGCAGGCGTAACACCGGGGAGCTGTTTTTT. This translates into CASRRNTGELFF.